These 5 T cell receptor beta chains came from one sample sequenced in a study of identical twins. TCRdb fed the 5' RACE reads into MiXCR, producing one record per CDR3 protein. The sample records 1.5 million to 2 million distinct CDR3 sequences, less than 35% being singletons. Sequences were obtained from cord blood. These receptors all stem from a newborn girl in good health.

The gene calls are TRBV27 and TRBJ2-3; D possibly corresponds to TRBD2 (7 bases). The ends were cut back, 5 bases at V and 1 base at J, with 13 bases in the middle. The CDR3 contains 15 residues. Germline V lookup: CDR1 MNHEY, CDR2 SMNVEV (reference sequence). The CDR3 DNA is TGTGCCAGCAGTGGGGGGGCAGGGCGCACAGATACGCAGTATTTT. Translation gives CASSGGAGRTDTQYF.

The chain couples TRBV9 to TRBJ1-2; D unresolved. The CDR3 contains 15 residues. Trimming pared 4 bases from V and 5 bases from J, leaving 18 bases between. Germline V gene lookup returns CDR1 SGDLS and CDR2 YYNGEE. The CDR3 DNA reads TGTGCCAGCAGCCCTGGCGCGGCCCTGGGATATGGCTACACCTTC. It codes for CASSPGAALGYGYTF.

This clonotype has more than one count but fewer than ten. This rearrangement joins TRBV29-1 to TRBJ2-1; TRBD2 matches at 7 bases. The CDR3 runs to 13 residues. V lost 7 bases to trimming and J lost 1 base; unmatched junction nucleotides: 4. The V gene's germline CDR1 is SQVTM and CDR2 ANQGSEA. The CDR3 bases are TGCAGCGGCGCCGGGGGGTCCTACAATGAGCAGTTCTTC. Translation: CSGAGGSYNEQFF.

The V gene is TRBV6-1, the J gene TRBJ1-2, with D possibly matching TRBD1 (6 bases). This CDR3 has 14 residues. V shed 8 bases and J shed 1 base, with 14 bases lying between them. The germline V gene has CDR1 MNHNS and CDR2 SASEGT. CDR3 sequence reads: CASSPRGVNYGYTF. CDR3 DNA sequence: TGTGCCAGCTCCCCAAGGGGGGTTAACTATGGCTACACCTTC.

The V and J genes are TRBV24-1 and TRBJ1-2; tentatively, D is TRBD1 (6 bases). Looked up from germline, CDR1 is KGHDR and CDR2 is SFDVKD. The V end was cut by 4 bases, the J end by 4 bases, with 12 bases between. The CDR3 contains 14 residues. CDR3 DNA sequence: TGTGCCACCAGTGACAGGGGAAAGTCCTATGGCTACACCTTC. It codes for CATSDRGKSYGYTF.